A single sample is the source of the 28 T cell receptor beta chains below, sequenced in a study of T-cell reconstitution after alpha-beta-depleted transplantation in children. Unique molecular identifiers were built into the TCRbeta library. From the PCR reads, TCRdb called clonotypes with MiXCR, one entry per CDR3 protein. The data show about 830,000 distinct CDR3 sequences, about 16% seen once. Specimen: PBMCs, mostly from graft donor cells, collected 360 days after TCRalphabeta/CD19-depleted stem cell transplant. The receptors shown here come from a male patient younger than 18 who had a stem cell transplant for acute lymphoblastic leukemia, so the T cells may come from the graft donor.

V and J are TRBV5-1 and TRBJ2-3; D is possibly TRBD2 (5 bases). The CDR3 consists of 15 residues. From germline, CDR1 is SGHRS and CDR2 YFSETQ. V gave up 6 bases and J gave up 2 bases, with 16 bases separating them. CDR3 DNA sequence: TGCGCCAGCAACCCGCTGGTGGGAGTCACAGATACGCAGTATTTT. As protein: CASNPLVGVTDTQYF.

This chain joins TRBV11-2 and TRBJ1-1; TRBD1 matches 7 bases. After removal of 0 bases from V and 9 bases from J, the junction contained 7 bases not matched to a gene. The CDR3 length is 14 residues. Looked up from germline, CDR1 is SGHAT and CDR2 is FQNNGV. The CDR3 DNA reads as TGTGCCAGCAGCTTAGAGCTACAGGGGAATAAAGCTTTCTTT. Its protein is CASSLELQGNKAFF.

V is TRBV19 and J is TRBJ2-1; weak D call: TRBD2 (5 bases). The CDR3 consists of 15 residues. Germline V gene data show CDR1 as LNHDA and CDR2 as SQIVND (reference sequence). Between the trimmed V and J ends, which lost 1 base and 1 base, there was a span of 8 bases. CDR3 nucleotide sequence: TGTGCCAGTAGTATAGTGGAGGATTCCTACAATGAGCAGTTCTTC. Its translation: CASSIVEDSYNEQFF.

This clonotype was recorded at least ten times. The V gene is TRBV24-1, the J gene TRBJ2-2, with D perhaps matching TRBD1 (7 bases). CDR1 KGHDR and CDR2 SFDVKD come from the germline V gene. The V and J ends lost 4 bases and 4 bases respectively, with 18 bases between them. The CDR3 is 17 amino acids. The CDR3 sequence is CATSDTTGRSRTGELFF. The CDR3 DNA reads TGTGCCACCAGTGACACGACAGGGAGGTCGCGCACCGGGGAGCTGTTTTTT.

This clonotype was picked up a small number of times. This chain uses TRBV15 with TRBJ1-6; no firm D call. CDR3 length: 15 amino acids. The germline V gene encodes CDR1 LNHNV and CDR2 YYDKDF (reference sequence). Trimming removed 0 bases at V and 7 bases at J, with 10 bases between. CDR3 coding DNA: TGTGCCACCAGCAGAGATAGGGCCTCCAATTCACCCCTCCACTTT. This encodes CATSRDRASNSPLHF.

This clonotype was counted once. V is TRBV2 and J is TRBJ2-5; 9 bases line up with TRBD2. Germline V CDR1 and CDR2: SNHLY, FYNNEI. The CDR3 runs to 19 residues. Unmatched junction bases numbered 24, after V lost 8 bases and J lost 5 bases. CDR3 bases: TGTGCCAGCTTTATTAGCGGGAGTGGAGCAATCGGGGGAAAGGAGACCCAGTACTTC. Translating it yields CASFISGSGAIGGKETQYF.

This clonotype was seen more than once but under ten times. This chain uses TRBV9 with TRBJ2-5; D uncertain. This CDR3 has 13 residues. Germline values: CDR1 SGDLS, CDR2 YYNGEE. The V gene lost 4 bases and the J gene lost 7 bases, with 14 bases spanning the gap. The CDR3 bases are TGTGCCAGCAGCCTGGACGGTCCCGGGACCCAGTACTTC. Translating gives CASSLDGPGTQYF.

This clonotype was observed a handful of times. The chain combines TRBV5-1 with TRBJ2-7; 8 bases match TRBD1. The CDR3 has 16 amino acids. V lost 0 bases, J lost 1 base, and 6 bases stayed unmatched. The germline CDR1 and CDR2 sequences are SGHRS and YFSETQ. The CDR3 nucleotides are TGCGCCAGCAGCTTGGGTCAGTGGACAGGGTCCTACGAGCAGTACTTC. Translated, it gives CASSLGQWTGSYEQYF.

This clonotype was seen only once. J is TRBJ2-7 and V is TRBV28; 8 bases align to TRBD2. This CDR3 contains 17 residues. Losses at the gene ends were 4 bases for V and 3 bases for J; bases not matched to a gene: 14. The germline V gene has CDR1 MDHEN and CDR2 SYDVKM. The CDR3 spells CASSSPFSGNHYYEQYF. CDR3 sequence (DNA): TGTGCCAGCAGTTCACCGTTTAGCGGGAATCACTACTACGAGCAGTACTTC.

This sequence joins TRBV3-1 and TRBJ2-7, with 7 bases that match TRBD1. The CDR3 totals 16 residues. V was clipped by 3 bases and J by 3 bases; unmatched bases: 11. Looked up from germline, CDR1 is LGHDT and CDR2 is YNNKEL (reference sequence). This chain's CDR3 is CASSQDLSGGFYEQYF. DNA of the CDR3: TGTGCCAGCAGCCAGGATTTGTCAGGGGGTTTCTACGAGCAGTACTTC.

The CDR3 sequence is CASSFPRTGFFAGVGDEQFF. The CDR3 DNA reads as TGTGCCAGCAGTTTCCCCCGGACAGGTTTCTTTGCGGGAGTGGGGGATGAGCAGTTCTTC. V gene TRBV12-3 or TRBV12-4 combines with J gene TRBJ2-1; D tentatively reads TRBD1 or TRBD2 (7 bases each). The V end lost 3 bases, the J end lost 8 bases, and 32 bases lay between the germline ends. This CDR3 region has 20 residues.

This clonotype has a handful of counts. The chain is built from TRBV20-1 and TRBJ2-1, with TRBD2 identical over 7 bases. Germline values: CDR1 DFQATT, CDR2 SNEGSKA (reference sequence). J lost 7 bases, V lost 1 base, and 4 bases had no gene match. This CDR3 has 13 amino acids. CDR3 bases: TGCAGTGCTAGAGCCAATAGCGGGAATGAGCAGTTCTTC. It yields the protein CSARANSGNEQFF.

J is TRBJ2-5 and V is TRBV7-4, with 7 nucleotides matching TRBD2. Per the germline V gene, CDR1 is SGHVT and CDR2 is SQSDAQ. The CDR3 contains 19 residues. V shed 7 bases and J 2 bases; nucleotides not matched to a gene: 22. Here the CDR3 reads CASTQAVSRGGRYQETQYF. As DNA, the CDR3 is TGTGCCAGCACCCAAGCAGTGAGTAGGGGCGGGAGATATCAAGAGACCCAGTACTTC.

This clonotype has more than one count but fewer than ten. The chain links TRBV5-6 to TRBJ2-7, with D unresolved. CDR3 size: 16 residues. Between the trimmed V and J ends, which lost 4 bases and 2 bases, there was a span of 19 bases. Germline V gene data show CDR1 as SGHDT and CDR2 as YYEEEE. The CDR3, as DNA: TGTGCCAGCAGCCCACTTTCGGTGAGGTCGGCCTACGAGCAGTACTTC. It yields the protein CASSPLSVRSAYEQYF.

J is TRBJ2-7 and V is TRBV12-3 or TRBV12-4; D call uncertain. The CDR3 spans 11 residues. Trimming cost V 8 bases and J 4 bases, with 9 bases left between them. CDR3 nucleotide sequence: TGTGCCAGCCCGAAGGGATACGAGCAGTACTTC. Translated, it gives CASPKGYEQYF.

The chain is built from TRBV28 and TRBJ1-1; D ambiguous. Trimming removed 5 bases from V and 1 base from J, with 17 bases in between. Germline V lookup: CDR1 MDHEN, CDR2 SYDVKM. CDR3 length: 16 residues. CDR3 DNA sequence: TGTGCCAGCAGTCAGTATATACTCCAAGCGAACACTGAAGCTTTCTTT. Amino acid sequence: CASSQYILQANTEAFF.

Regarding this clonotype: This may be a read error: a much more frequent sequence differs by one nucleotide. The chain couples TRBV11-1 to TRBJ1-1; D unclear. Germline V CDR1 and CDR2: SGHAT, FQDESV (reference sequence). CDR3 size: 13 residues. The V gene lost 0 bases and the J gene lost 6 bases, with 8 bases spanning the gap. In DNA, the CDR3 is TGTGCCAGCAGCTTAGCCCTTGGGCCTGAAGCTTTCTTT. Its protein product is CASSLALGPEAFF. The full variable domain, with the rest looked up from reference TRBV11-1 and TRBJ1-1, is EAEVAQSPRYKITEKSQAVAFWCDPISGHATLYWYRQILGQGPELLVQFQDESVVDDSQLPKDRFSAERLKGVDSTLKIQPAELGDSAMYLCASSLALGPEAFFGQGTRLTVV.

The chain is built from TRBV5-1 and TRBJ1-3; 8 bases map to TRBD1. CDR1 and CDR2 from the germline V gene are SGHRS and YFSETQ. The ends lost 4 bases at V and 0 bases at J; junction bases unmatched: 6. The CDR3 length is 16 residues. The CDR3 loop is CASSLLDRGSGNTIYF. The CDR3 region has the DNA TGCGCCAGCAGCCTCCTTGACAGGGGCTCTGGAAACACCATATATTTT.

This clonotype was picked up many times. The CDR3, as DNA: TGCGCCAGCAGCCCACGGACTAGCGGGATAAGCAACGAGCAGTACTTC. Protein: CASSPRTSGISNEQYF. V and J are TRBV5-1 and TRBJ2-7, with 12 positions matching TRBD2. The CDR3 extends over 16 amino acids. V shed 4 bases and J 5 bases; nucleotides not matched to a gene: 10. Looked up from germline, CDR1 is SGHRS and CDR2 is YFSETQ. Based on the CDR3 plus reference TRBV5-1 and TRBJ2-7, the full variable domain is KAGVTQTPRYLIKTRGQQVTLSCSPISGHRSVSWYQQTPGQGLQFLFEYFSETQRNKGNFPGRFSGRQFSNSRSEMNVSTLELGDSALYLCASSPRTSGISNEQYFGPGTRLTVT.

This clonotype was detected a few times. The chain is built from TRBV4-1 and TRBJ2-3; D gene uncertain. Trimming cost V 2 bases and J 0 bases, with 3 bases left between them. The CDR3 is 13 amino acids. Germline CDR1 is MGHRA and CDR2 is YSYEKL. The CDR3 loop is CASSQSSTDTQYF. CDR3 DNA sequence: TGCGCCAGCAGCCAAAGCAGCACAGATACGCAGTATTTT.

The chain uses TRBV28 and TRBJ2-4; perhaps TRBD1 as D (5 bases). The CDR3 has 16 amino acids. Germline V gene sequence: CDR1 MDHEN, CDR2 SYDVKM. Trimming left V 2 bases short and J 0 bases short, with 11 bases between. The chain's CDR3 is CASSLKQGRAKNIQYF. The CDR3, as DNA: TGTGCCAGCAGTTTAAAGCAGGGAAGAGCCAAAAACATTCAGTACTTC.

The V gene is TRBV9, the J gene TRBJ2-2; TRBD2 matches 15 bases. J lost 7 bases, V lost 2 bases, and 15 bases had no gene match. The CDR3 has 20 residues. CDR1 is SGDLS and CDR2 is YYNGEE in the germline V gene. The CDR3 DNA follows: TGTGCCAGCAGCGTTAACCCGCTTGGACTAGCGGGAGGGCCGGGCGGGGAGCTGTTTTTT. Translated, it gives CASSVNPLGLAGGPGGELFF.

The table lists this clonotype with a few counts. This chain uses TRBV7-2 with TRBJ2-1; a possible D gene is TRBD2 (6 bases). The length of the CDR3 is 15 residues. Germline assignment: CDR1 SGHTA and CDR2 FQGNSA. V dropped 2 bases and J dropped 10 bases, with 18 bases sitting between them. The CDR3 region is CASSLMAGPEWEQFF. The CDR3 nucleotides are TGTGCCAGCAGCTTAATGGCGGGACCAGAGTGGGAGCAGTTCTTC.

This clonotype was counted a few times. The rearrangement links TRBV29-1 to TRBJ2-7; 11 bases line up with TRBD2. The CDR3 sequence is 16 residues long. Trimming cost V 1 base and J 5 bases; bases outside gene matches: 10. Per the germline V gene, CDR1 is SQVTM and CDR2 is ANQGSEA. CDR3 DNA: TGCAGCGTTGAAGTATCGGGTCTGACTAGCGGGAACGAGCAGTACTTC. Translating it yields CSVEVSGLTSGNEQYF.

The genes are TRBV5-1 and TRBJ2-7; D is perhaps TRBD1 or TRBD2 (5 bases each). From germline, CDR1 is SGHRS and CDR2 YFSETQ. The CDR3 spans 13 residues. V lost 5 bases to trimming and J lost 8 bases, with 17 bases between them. The CDR3 coding sequence is TGCGCCAGCAGATGGTCCCGCTGGGGACAGCAGTACTTC. This codes for CASRWSRWGQQYF. Together with reference TRBV5-1 and TRBJ2-7, the CDR3 gives the full variable domain: KAGVTQTPRYLIKTRGQQVTLSCSPISGHRSVSWYQQTPGQGLQFLFEYFSETQRNKGNFPGRFSGRQFSNSRSEMNVSTLELGDSALYLCASRWSRWGQQYFGPGTRLTVT.

This chain connects TRBV5-1 to TRBJ2-7; the D gene is possibly TRBD1 (5 bases). V was cut by 0 bases and J by 2 bases, with 12 bases left in between. Germline V CDR1 and CDR2: SGHRS, YFSETQ. The CDR3 spans 15 residues. CDR3 sequence reads: CASSLAWGSPYEQYF. In DNA form, the CDR3 reads TGCGCCAGCAGCTTGGCATGGGGCAGTCCCTACGAGCAGTACTTC.

This chain uses TRBV5-1 with TRBJ2-1, with 7 nucleotides matching TRBD2. The CDR3 runs to 15 residues. V lost 2 bases, J lost 9 bases, and 11 bases stayed unmatched. Germline CDR1 and CDR2: SGHRS and YFSETQ. This chain's CDR3 is CASSFWRENPIEQFF. For the CDR3, the DNA is TGCGCCAGCAGCTTCTGGCGGGAGAACCCCATTGAGCAGTTCTTC.

V usage is TRBV20-1 and J usage is TRBJ2-7; tentative D call: TRBD2 (6 bases). This CDR3 has 13 amino acids. V lost 6 bases and J 3 bases, leaving 15 bases between the germline ends. Germline-derived CDR1 and CDR2 are DFQATT and SNEGSKA (reference sequence). DNA of the CDR3: TGCAGTGCCCGAAGCGGGTTCAGCTACGAGCAGTACTTC. It specifies CSARSGFSYEQYF.